The clone carrying this TCR beta chain was seen more than once but under ten times. Its antigen is unknown. The cDNA had a unique molecular identifier and a template-switch universal primer site. Using its own MiXCR run on the 5' RACE reads, TCRdb lists one record per CDR3 protein. This sample has under 250,000 distinct CDR3 sequences, with roughly 13% found just once. The sample belongs to a study of identical twins. This CDR3 spans 17 amino acids. With V trimmed by 3 bases and J by 1 base, 8 bases remained unmatched. From germline, CDR1 is SGHRS and CDR2 YFSETQ. Notes on the study in general: Part of the zero-insertion signal could reflect confounding by invariant MAIT and iNKT cells.

These same records also appear under a second study, on yellow fever vaccine responses in identical twins.

The chain carries TRBV5-1 and TRBJ2-3, with 10 bases lining up with TRBD1. Sequenced input: memory (CD45RO+) T cells sorted from blood. This TCR was sampled from a woman under 30 in good health. Here the CDR3 reads CASSSPGTGVGTDTQYF. The CDR3 nucleotides read TGCGCCAGCAGCTCTCCCGGGACAGGGGTTGGCACAGATACGCAGTATTTT.